This record looks at one T cell receptor beta chain sequence and its context. This entry comes from a study of monozygotic twins with cystic fibrosis. Germline CDR1 GTSNPN, CDR2 SVGIG (reference sequence). V lost 5 bases and J lost 0; bases outside the gene matches: 6. The CDR3 extends over 15 amino acids. Sequenced by immunoSEQ multiplex PCR; TCRdb stores in-frame clones only, minus some. The sample consists of fewer than 15,000 clones, nearly 99% of them appearing once. This TCR derives from a girl aged 2 to 9 with cystic fibrosis. This chain connects TRBV30 to TRBJ1-4; 7 nucleotides line up with TRBD1. Specimen: blood. CDR3 sequence: CAWASGQATNEKLFF. CDR3 sequence (DNA): TGTGCCTGGGCCTCCGGACAGGCAACTAATGAAAAACTGTTTTTT.